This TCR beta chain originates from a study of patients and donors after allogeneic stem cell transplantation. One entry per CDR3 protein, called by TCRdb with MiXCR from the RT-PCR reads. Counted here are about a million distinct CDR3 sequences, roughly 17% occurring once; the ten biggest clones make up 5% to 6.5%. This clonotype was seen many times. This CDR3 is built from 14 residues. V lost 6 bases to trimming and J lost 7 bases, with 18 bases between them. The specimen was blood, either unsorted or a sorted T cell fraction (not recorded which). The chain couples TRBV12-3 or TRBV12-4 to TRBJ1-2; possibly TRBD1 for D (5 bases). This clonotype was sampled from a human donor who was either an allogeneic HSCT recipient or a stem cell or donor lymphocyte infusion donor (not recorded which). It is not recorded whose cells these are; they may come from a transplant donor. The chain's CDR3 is CASSLPGPGGGYTF. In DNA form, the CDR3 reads TGTGCCAGCAGCCTACCAGGGCCTGGGGGTGGCTACACCTTC.